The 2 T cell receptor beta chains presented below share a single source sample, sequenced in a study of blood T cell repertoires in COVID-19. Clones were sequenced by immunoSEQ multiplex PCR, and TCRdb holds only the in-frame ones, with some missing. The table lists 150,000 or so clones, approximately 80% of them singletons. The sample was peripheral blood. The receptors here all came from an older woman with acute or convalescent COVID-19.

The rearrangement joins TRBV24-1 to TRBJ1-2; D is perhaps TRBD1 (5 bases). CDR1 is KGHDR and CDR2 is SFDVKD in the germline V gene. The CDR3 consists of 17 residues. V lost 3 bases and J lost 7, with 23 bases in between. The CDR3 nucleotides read TGTGCCACCAGTGATCCACCCCCCGGGACTGGGACCTCTGGCTACACCTTC. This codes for CATSDPPPGTGTSGYTF.

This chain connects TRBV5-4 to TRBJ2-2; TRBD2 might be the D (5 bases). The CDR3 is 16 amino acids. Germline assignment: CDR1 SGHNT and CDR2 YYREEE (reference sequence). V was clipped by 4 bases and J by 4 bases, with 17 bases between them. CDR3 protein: CASSKAGNRATGELFF. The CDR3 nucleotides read TGTGCCAGCAGCAAGGCGGGCAACCGGGCCACCGGGGAGCTGTTTTTT.